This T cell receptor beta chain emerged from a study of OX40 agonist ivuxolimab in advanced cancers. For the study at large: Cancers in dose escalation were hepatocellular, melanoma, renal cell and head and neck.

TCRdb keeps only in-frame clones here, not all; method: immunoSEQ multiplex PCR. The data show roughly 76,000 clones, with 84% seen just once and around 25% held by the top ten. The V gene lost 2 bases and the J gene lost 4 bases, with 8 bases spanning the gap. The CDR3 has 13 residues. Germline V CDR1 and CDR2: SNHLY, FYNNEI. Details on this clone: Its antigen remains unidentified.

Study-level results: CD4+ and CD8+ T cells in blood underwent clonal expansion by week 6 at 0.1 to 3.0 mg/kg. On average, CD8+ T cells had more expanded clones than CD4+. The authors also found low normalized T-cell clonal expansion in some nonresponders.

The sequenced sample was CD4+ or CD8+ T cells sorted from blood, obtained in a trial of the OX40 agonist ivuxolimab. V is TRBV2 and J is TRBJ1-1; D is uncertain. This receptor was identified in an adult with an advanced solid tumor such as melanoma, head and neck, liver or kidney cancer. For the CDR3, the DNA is TGTGCCAGCAGTGAAATCTGGGGCACTGAAGCTTTCTTT. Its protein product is CASSEIWGTEAFF.